These T cell receptor beta chains were read from a single sample in a study of shared clonotypes between healthy human individuals. The repertoire was sequenced with immunoSEQ multiplex PCR; TCRdb's copy has only in-frame clones and lacks some. The table has a few million clones, approximately 95% seen once; the top ten hold roughly 0.36%. The sequenced material came from naive CD4+ T cells from PBMCs. Source of these receptors: a man aged 18 to 29 in good health. Some clones in this sample may be carry-over from other donors' samples. Both conserved end residues are part of each CDR3. D genes are given only for firm matches. The size of a clone is reported for some rows only, either as once, few or many, or as a class for expanded clones.

TRBV29-1	TRBD2	.	TRBJ2-1	TGCAGCGCCAGGACTAGTAGGTCATACAATGAGCAGTTCTTC	CSARTSRSYNEQFF
TRBV29-1	.	.	TRBJ1-2	TGCAGTGCAGTCCCAGGTCGTCAATCTGGCTACACCTTC	CSAVPGRQSGYTF
TRBV5-1	.	.	TRBJ1-2	TGCGCCAGCAGCTTCGACAGTAACTATGGCTACACCTTC	CASSFDSNYGYTF
TRBV7-2	.	.	TRBJ2-1	TGTGCCAGCAGCCTATTCTCTTGGGTGAATGAGCAGTTCTTC	CASSLFSWVNEQFF
TRBV28	TRBD2	.	TRBJ2-1	TGTGCCAGCAGTCTCGGGACTAGCGGGAGAAGAGAGCAGTTCTTC	CASSLGTSGRREQFF
TRBV11-1	.	.	TRBJ1-1	TGTGCCAGCAGCTTCGGGTTGAACACTGAAGCTTTCTTT	CASSFGLNTEAFF
TRBV5-1	TRBD2	.	TRBJ2-3	TGCGCCAGCAGCGTGACTAGCGGATACACAGATACGCAGTATTTT	CASSVTSGYTDTQYF
TRBV18	.	.	TRBJ2-7	TGTGCCAGCTCTGCCAACCAAAGTCCCTACGAGCAGTACTTC	CASSANQSPYEQYF
TRBV6-1	.	.	TRBJ1-5	TGTGCCAGCAGTGAAGAACGGGTATATAGCAATCAGCCCCAGCATTTT	CASSEERVYSNQPQHF
TRBV5-1	.	.	TRBJ2-1	TGCGCCAGCAGCTTGGTCCCCTCGGGTGAGCAGTTCTTC	CASSLVPSGEQFF
TRBV7-3	.	once	TRBJ2-2	TGTGCCAGCAGCTTAGTCGGCCGAGCCGGGGAGCTGTTTTTT	CASSLVGRAGELFF
TRBV28	TRBD1	once	TRBJ1-6	TGTGCCAGCAGCTTCCGACAGGGTGGATATAATTCACCCCTCCACTTT	CASSFRQGGYNSPLHF
TRBV15	TRBD2	few	TRBJ2-1	TGTGCCACCAGCAGAGGCTCGGAGTTTAGCGGGGGGTCTGAGCAGTTCTTC	CATSRGSEFSGGSEQFF
TRBV14	.	.	TRBJ2-7	TGTGCCAGCAGCGAAAATTGGGGGTTTTACGAGCAGTACTTC	CASSENWGFYEQYF
TRBV6-1	.	.	TRBJ1-4	TGTGCCAGCAGCCCAGCCGGGGAAGGAGAAAAACTGTTTTTT	CASSPAGEGEKLFF
TRBV27	.	.	TRBJ2-2	TGTGCCAGCAGTCCCCCCAGCGGGGAGCTGTTTTTT	CASSPPSGELFF
TRBV15	TRBD2	.	TRBJ2-1	TGTGCCACCAGCAGAGATTGGAGTGGAGGCGGGAGTGAGCAGTTCTTC	CATSRDWSGGGSEQFF
TRBV7-9	.	.	TRBJ2-7	TGTGCCAGCAGCTTTTCTGTCGGGGGGCTCTACGAGCAGTACTTC	CASSFSVGGLYEQYF
TRBV5-1	TRBD2	.	TRBJ2-3	TGCGCCAGCAGCCTTGGGACTAGCGGGAGTCTGGCAGATACGCAGTATTTT	CASSLGTSGSLADTQYF
TRBV19	TRBD1	few	TRBJ2-7	TGTGCCAGTACTGGGGACAGATGGTACGAGCAGTACTTC	CASTGDRWYEQYF
TRBV4-2	TRBD2	.	TRBJ2-7	TGTGCCAGCAGCCAAGCCTCTAGGGGGACTAGCGTCTACGAGCAGTACTTC	CASSQASRGTSVYEQYF
TRBV5-1	.	.	TRBJ1-3	TGCGCCAGCAGCTTGGAAGGGGGTGGAAACACCATATATTTT	CASSLEGGGNTIYF
TRBV10-1	TRBD1	.	TRBJ2-3	TGCGCCAGCAAGGGGGACAGAACAGATACGCAGTATTTT	CASKGDRTDTQYF
TRBV7-8	.	.	TRBJ2-7	TGTGCCAGCAGCGCCGAGATGGGGGTTAACTACGAGCAGTACTTC	CASSAEMGVNYEQYF
TRBV7-9	TRBD2	.	TRBJ2-7	TGTGCCAGCAGCTCGCGGGGACTAGCGGCCTACGAGCAGTACTTC	CASSSRGLAAYEQYF
TRBV19	.	.	TRBJ1-1	TGTGCCAGTAGTATGGGAACCAGGCGGGGGAACACTGAAGCTTTCTTT	CASSMGTRRGNTEAFF
TRBV12-1	.	.	TRBJ2-1	TGTGCCAGCAGCCTAAGCGGAAGGACTAGCGGATACAATGAGCAGTTCTTC	CASSLSGRTSGYNEQFF
TRBV5-1	TRBD1	.	TRBJ2-7	TGCGCCAGCAGCCTTGCAGGGGGCAGCTCCTACGAGCAGTACTTC	CASSLAGGSSYEQYF
TRBV28	.	.	TRBJ2-2	TGTGCCAGCAGTTCCGCCACCGGGGAGCTGTTTTTT	CASSSATGELFF
TRBV4-3	TRBD2	.	TRBJ2-1	TGCGCCAGCAGCCAAGCATGGCAGCGGGAGCGGAATGAGCAGTTCTTC	CASSQAWQRERNEQFF
TRBV7-3	.	.	TRBJ2-3	TGTGCCAGCAGCTTACTAGGTAGCCCAGATACGCAGTATTTT	CASSLLGSPDTQYF
TRBV27	TRBD1	.	TRBJ1-2	TGTGCCAGCAGTCTATCCGGGACAGACCAAATTCGTGGCTACACCTTC	CASSLSGTDQIRGYTF
TRBV23-1	.	.	TRBJ2-7	TGCGCCAGCAGTCAATCGACCTGGGCCTGCTACGAGCAGTACTTC	CASSQSTWACYEQYF
TRBV5-1	.	.	TRBJ1-2	TGCGCCAGCAGCTTGGGGCCATCGGCGCGATATGGCTACACCTTC	CASSLGPSARYGYTF
TRBV28	.	.	TRBJ1-1	TGTGCCAGCTCTCTCGAAGCTTTCTTT	CASSLEAFF
TRBV7-8	TRBD1	.	TRBJ2-1	TGTGCCAGCAGCCTGGACAGGGTGAATGAGCAGTTCTTC	CASSLDRVNEQFF
TRBV28	.	.	TRBJ1-2	TGTGCCAGCAGTTCGCAATTGGGCTACACCTTC	CASSSQLGYTF
TRBV6-5	.	.	TRBJ1-2	TGTGCCAGCAGACCACCGGGATTCTATGGCTACACCTTC	CASRPPGFYGYTF
TRBV6-1	.	.	TRBJ2-7	TGTGCCACCCTTCGATTAGGGCGAGTCTACGAGCAGTACTTC	CATLRLGRVYEQYF
TRBV25-1	.	.	TRBJ1-1	TGTGCCAGCAGGGGTACCATGAACACTGAAGCTTTCTTT	CASRGTMNTEAFF
TRBV15	.	.	TRBJ2-1	TGTGCCACCGGGGCTATTTGGGGCAATGAGCAGTTCTTC	CATGAIWGNEQFF
TRBV30	.	.	TRBJ1-3	TGTGCCTGGAGGGGGGGGACTGGAAACACCATATATTTT	CAWRGGTGNTIYF
TRBV7-2	.	once	TRBJ2-2	TGTGCCAGCAGCTTAGATTCAGGGCGCGCAGGGACCGGGGAGCTGTTTTTT	CASSLDSGRAGTGELFF
TRBV19	.	.	TRBJ1-2	TGTGCCAGTAGTATCCAATACAGTGGCTATGGCTACACCTTC	CASSIQYSGYGYTF
TRBV5-1	.	.	TRBJ1-1	TGCGCCAGCAGCTTGGTCAGGTTAAGGGGGGACACTGAAGCTTTCTTT	CASSLVRLRGDTEAFF
TRBV10-3	.	.	TRBJ1-1	TGTGCCATCAGTATACAGGGCCCCACTGAAGCTTTCTTT	CAISIQGPTEAFF
TRBV15	.	.	TRBJ2-5	TGTGCCACCAGCACCGGTCGTTTGGGTAGTACGGAGACCCAGTACTTC	CATSTGRLGSTETQYF
TRBV29-1	.	.	TRBJ1-2	TGCAGCGTTGAAAAAGGCCGGGGTTTAAATGGCTACACCTTC	CSVEKGRGLNGYTF
TRBV19	.	once	TRBJ2-2	TGTGCCAGTAGTTCCTCCCCGGGCGCCACGGGGACCGGGGAGCTGTTTTTT	CASSSSPGATGTGELFF
TRBV11-2	.	.	TRBJ1-2	TGTGCCAGCGCCGTGGGCAACTATGGCTACACCTTC	CASAVGNYGYTF
TRBV6-5	TRBD1	.	TRBJ2-7	TGTGCCAGCAGCACCCGGGACAGATCCTACGAGCAGTACTTC	CASSTRDRSYEQYF
TRBV7-8	TRBD1	.	TRBJ1-2	TGTGCCAGCAGCTTAACCCGGGACAGGGGGCACTATGGCTACACCTTC	CASSLTRDRGHYGYTF
TRBV27	.	.	TRBJ2-6	TGTGCCAGCAGTTTATTCAGCCGGGGCGGAATGAGTTATTCTGGGGCCAACGTCCTGACTTTC	CASSLFSRGGMSYSGANVLTF
TRBV30	.	.	TRBJ2-7	TGTGCCTTCGGGAGTACCTACGAGCAGTACTTC	CAFGSTYEQYF
TRBV15	TRBD2	.	TRBJ2-3	TGTGCCACCAGCAGAGGGCGGGAGGTCACAGATACGCAGTATTTT	CATSRGREVTDTQYF
TRBV21-1	.	.	TRBJ1-2	TGTGCCAGCAGCAAAGAAAATGAGGGGTCGTATGGCTACACCTTC	CASSKENEGSYGYTF
TRBV2	TRBD2	.	TRBJ2-3	TGTGCCAGCAGTCGTTCACTAGCGGGGACCACAGATACGCAGTATTTT	CASSRSLAGTTDTQYF
TRBV10-1	TRBD1	.	TRBJ2-5	TGCGCCAGCAGCGGACAGGGGGCGGTGGGCCAAGAGACCCAGTACTTC	CASSGQGAVGQETQYF